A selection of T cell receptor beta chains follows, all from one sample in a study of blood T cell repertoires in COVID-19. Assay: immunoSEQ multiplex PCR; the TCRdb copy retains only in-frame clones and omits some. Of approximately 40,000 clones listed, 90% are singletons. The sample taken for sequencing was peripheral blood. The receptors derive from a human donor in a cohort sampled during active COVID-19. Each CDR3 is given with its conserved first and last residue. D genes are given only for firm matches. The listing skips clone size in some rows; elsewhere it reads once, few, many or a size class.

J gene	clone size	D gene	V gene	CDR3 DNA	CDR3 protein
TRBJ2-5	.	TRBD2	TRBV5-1	TGCGCCAGCAGCTTGGCCGTACTAGCGGAGCAAGAGACCCAGTACTTC	CASSLAVLAEQETQYF
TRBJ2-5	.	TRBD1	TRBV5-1	TGCGCCAGCAGCTGGGGGACAGGGGAAGAGACCCAGTACTTC	CASSWGTGEETQYF
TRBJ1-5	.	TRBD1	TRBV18	TGTGCCAGCTCATCGGGGACAGGGGGCAATCAGCCCCAGCATTTT	CASSSGTGGNQPQHF
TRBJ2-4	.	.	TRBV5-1	TGCGCCAGCGCTGCCCCCTCCTCGGTCCGGAACATTCAGTACTTC	CASAAPSSVRNIQYF
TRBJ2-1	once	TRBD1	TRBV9	TGTGCCAGCAGCCGACAGGGCTACAATGAGCAGTTCTTC	CASSRQGYNEQFF
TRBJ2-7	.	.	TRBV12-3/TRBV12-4	TGTGCCAGCAGTTTGTCGGGCGAGCAGTACTTC	CASSLSGEQYF
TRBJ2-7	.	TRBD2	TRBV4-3	TGCGCCAGCAGCGTCACTAGCGGGAGCTCCTACGAGCAGTACTTC	CASSVTSGSSYEQYF
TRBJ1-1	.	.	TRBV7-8	TGTGCCAGCACCCCTCTGCGGCCCATGAACACTGAAGCTTTCTTT	CASTPLRPMNTEAFF
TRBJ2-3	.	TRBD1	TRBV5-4	TGTGCCAGCAGCTCTAGGACAGGCTCCGCTAGCACAGATACGCAGTATTTT	CASSSRTGSASTDTQYF
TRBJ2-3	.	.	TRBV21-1	TGTGCCAGCAGCAATAGATGGATGCGGGAGAGCACAGATACGCAGTATTTT	CASSNRWMRESTDTQYF
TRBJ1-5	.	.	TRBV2	TGTGCCAGCACGACGGGGGGCGCGGGTCAGCCCCAGCATTTT	CASTTGGAGQPQHF
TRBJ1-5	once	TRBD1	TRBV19	TGTGCCAGTAGCATAGACAGGGGAAGCAATCAGCCCCAGCATTTT	CASSIDRGSNQPQHF
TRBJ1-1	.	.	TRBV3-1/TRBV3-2	TGTGCCAGCAGCCACCCCCAGTTCGGGAGGGGGTTGAACACTGAAGCTTTCTTT	CASSHPQFGRGLNTEAFF
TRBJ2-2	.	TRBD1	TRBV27	TGTGCCAGCAGTCCGGACAGGATCTCGCGGACCGGGGAGCTGTTTTTT	CASSPDRISRTGELFF
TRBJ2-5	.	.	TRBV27	TGTGCCACCCAGACGAGAGGGACCCAGTACTTC	CATQTRGTQYF
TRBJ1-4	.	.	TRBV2	TGTGCCAGCAGGACCGGGACACCGAATGAAAAACTGTTTTTT	CASRTGTPNEKLFF
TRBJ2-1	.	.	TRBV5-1	TGCGCCAGCAGCTTGGACTACAACAATGAGCAGTTCTTC	CASSLDYNNEQFF
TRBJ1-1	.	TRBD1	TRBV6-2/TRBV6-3	TGTGCCAGCAGTTCGGACAGGGGTAGGACTGAAGCTTTCTTT	CASSSDRGRTEAFF
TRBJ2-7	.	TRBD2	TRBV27	TGTGCCAGCAGTTTTTGGCGGGGGGGCGGAGAGCAGTACTTC	CASSFWRGGGEQYF
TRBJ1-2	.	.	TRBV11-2	TGTGCCAGCAGCTTAGGTAATTGGGTCCAGGCTGGTGGCTACACCTTC	CASSLGNWVQAGGYTF
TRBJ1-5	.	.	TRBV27	TGTGCCAGCAGTTCACAGGGTCGGGGCAATCAGCCCCAGCATTTT	CASSSQGRGNQPQHF
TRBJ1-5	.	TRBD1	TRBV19	TGTGCCAGTAACCTCCAGGGGGCCCAGCCCCAGCATTTT	CASNLQGAQPQHF
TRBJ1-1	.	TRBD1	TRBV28	TGTGCCAGCAGGACCGGGACAGGGGCCATGAACACTGAAGCTTTCTTT	CASRTGTGAMNTEAFF
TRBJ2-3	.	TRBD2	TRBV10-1	TGCGCCAGCAGTCCCAACGTGTTTCTAGCGGGAGGGCAAACAGATACGCAGTATTTT	CASSPNVFLAGGQTDTQYF
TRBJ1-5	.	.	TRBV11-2	TGTGCCAGCAGCTTATCCGATCAGCCCCAGCATTTT	CASSLSDQPQHF
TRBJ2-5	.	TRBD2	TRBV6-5	TGTGCCAGCAGCCTGCGGGAGGACCAAGAGACCCAGTACTTC	CASSLREDQETQYF
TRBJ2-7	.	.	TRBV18	TGTGCCAGCTCACCCGATGTCCTGAGCGAGCAGTACTTC	CASSPDVLSEQYF
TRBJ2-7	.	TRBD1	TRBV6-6	TGTGCCAGCAGCCCTAATACCGGGACAGGGCCGGCCGAGCAGTACTTC	CASSPNTGTGPAEQYF
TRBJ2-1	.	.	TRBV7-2	TGTGCCAGCAGCTCCTCAGGGTCCCATCTCTCCTACAATGAGCAGTTCTTC	CASSSSGSHLSYNEQFF
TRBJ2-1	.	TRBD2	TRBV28	TGTGCCAGCAGCCTTTGGGGGCTAGCGGGAGTACGGAATGAGCAGTTCTTC	CASSLWGLAGVRNEQFF
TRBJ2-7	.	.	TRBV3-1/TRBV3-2	TGTGCCAGCAGCCAAGTGAAGAGCCACGAGCAGTACTTC	CASSQVKSHEQYF
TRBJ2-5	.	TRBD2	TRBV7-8	TGTGCCAGCAGCCCTACAGGGACCAGGCTAGCGGGGGGGGCGGAGACCCAGTACTTC	CASSPTGTRLAGGAETQYF
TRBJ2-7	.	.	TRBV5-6	TGTGCCAGCAGCTTGGGTGCGACACTTTCCTACGAGCAGTACTTC	CASSLGATLSYEQYF
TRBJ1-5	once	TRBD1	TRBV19	TGTGCCACGGGCGGACAGGCTAATAGCAATCAGCCCCAGCATTTT	CATGGQANSNQPQHF